This TCR beta chain was identified during a study of neurological immune-mediated disorders. This clonotype was seen many times. TCRdb itself ran the 5' RACE reads through MiXCR, one entry per CDR3 protein. The table lists under 50,000 distinct CDR3 sequences, roughly 14% of them singletons. Regarding time point: longitudinal time-point 2. The CDR3 sequence is 13 residues long. From germline, CDR1 is SGHRS and CDR2 YFSETQ. V lost 7 bases and J lost 5, with 10 bases in between. The source of this sequence is a male donor with HTLV-1-associated myelopathy (HAM/TSP). The rearrangement links TRBV5-1 to TRBJ1-6; D is uncertain. Specimen: PBMCs. The CDR3 DNA reads as TGCGCCAGCGGAGACGGGGATAATTCACCCCTCCACTTT. Translation gives CASGDGDNSPLHF.